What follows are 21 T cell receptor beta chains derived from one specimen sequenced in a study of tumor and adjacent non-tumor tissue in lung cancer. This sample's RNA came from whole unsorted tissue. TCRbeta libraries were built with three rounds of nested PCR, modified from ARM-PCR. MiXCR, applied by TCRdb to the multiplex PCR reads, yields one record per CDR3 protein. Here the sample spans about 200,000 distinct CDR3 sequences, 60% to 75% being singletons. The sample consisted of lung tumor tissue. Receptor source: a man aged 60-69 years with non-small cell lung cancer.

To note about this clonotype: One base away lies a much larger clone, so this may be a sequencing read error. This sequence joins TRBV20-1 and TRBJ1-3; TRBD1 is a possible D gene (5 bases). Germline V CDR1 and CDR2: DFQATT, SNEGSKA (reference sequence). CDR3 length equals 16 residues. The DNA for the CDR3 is TGCAGTGCTAGACCCAGGGTGGGCAGCTCTGGAAACACCATATTTTTT. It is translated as CSARPRVGSSGNTIFF.

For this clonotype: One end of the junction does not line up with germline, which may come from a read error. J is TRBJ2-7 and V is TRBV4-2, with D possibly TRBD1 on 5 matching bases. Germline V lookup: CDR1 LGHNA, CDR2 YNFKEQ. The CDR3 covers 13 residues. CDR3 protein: CTRSQGKSYEQYF. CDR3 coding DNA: TGTACCAGAAGCCAGGGCAAATCCTACGAGCAGTACTTC.

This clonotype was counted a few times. Here the CDR3 reads CASSDSSGGSPDTQYF. CDR3 nucleotide sequence: TGTGCCAGCAGTGACTCCAGCGGGGGCAGCCCAGATACGCAGTATTTT. This rearrangement joins TRBV6-4 to TRBJ2-3, with 8 bases lining up with TRBD2. V lost 0 bases to trimming and J lost 4 bases; unmatched junction nucleotides: 6. Germline lookup yields CDR1 MRHNA and CDR2 SNTAGT. The CDR3 is made up of 16 amino acids.

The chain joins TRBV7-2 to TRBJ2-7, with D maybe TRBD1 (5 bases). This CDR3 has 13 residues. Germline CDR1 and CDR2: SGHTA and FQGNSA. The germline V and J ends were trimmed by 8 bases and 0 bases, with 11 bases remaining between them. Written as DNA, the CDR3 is TGTGCCAGCGGAAGACAGATCTCCTACGAGCAGTACTTC. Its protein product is CASGRQISYEQYF.

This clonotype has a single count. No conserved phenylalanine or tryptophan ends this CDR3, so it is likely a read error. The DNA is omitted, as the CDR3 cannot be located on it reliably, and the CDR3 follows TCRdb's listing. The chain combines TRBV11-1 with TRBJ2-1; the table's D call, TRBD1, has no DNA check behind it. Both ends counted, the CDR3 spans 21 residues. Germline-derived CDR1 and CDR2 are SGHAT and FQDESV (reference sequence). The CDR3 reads CASSLAWGRGLSRSSYNEQLL.

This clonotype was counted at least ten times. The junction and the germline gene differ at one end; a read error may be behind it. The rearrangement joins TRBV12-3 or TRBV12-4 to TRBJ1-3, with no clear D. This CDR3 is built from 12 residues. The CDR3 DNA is TGCGCCAGCAGCTTGAGGGGAAACACCATATATTTT. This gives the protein CASSLRGNTIYF.

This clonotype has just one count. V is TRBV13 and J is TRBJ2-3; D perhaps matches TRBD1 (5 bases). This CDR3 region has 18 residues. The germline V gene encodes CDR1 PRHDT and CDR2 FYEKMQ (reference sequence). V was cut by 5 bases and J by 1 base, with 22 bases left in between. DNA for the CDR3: TGTGCCAGCAGCCCGAGACCGCCCAAGTGGGGCGGCACAGATACGCAGTATTTT. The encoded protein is CASSPRPPKWGGTDTQYF.

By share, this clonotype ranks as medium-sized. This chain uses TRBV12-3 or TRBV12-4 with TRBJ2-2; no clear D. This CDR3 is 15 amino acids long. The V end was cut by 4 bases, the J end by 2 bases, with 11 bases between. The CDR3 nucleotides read TGTGCCAGCAGTTCAGGCTCCCGAAACACCGGGGAGCTGTTTTTT. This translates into CASSSGSRNTGELFF.

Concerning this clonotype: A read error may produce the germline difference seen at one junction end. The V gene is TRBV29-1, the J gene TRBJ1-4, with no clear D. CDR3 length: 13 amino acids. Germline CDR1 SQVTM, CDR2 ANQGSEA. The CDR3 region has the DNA TGTAGCGTTGATGTGGGAGCGGACGGGAAACTGTTTTTT. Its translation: CSVDVGADGKLFF.

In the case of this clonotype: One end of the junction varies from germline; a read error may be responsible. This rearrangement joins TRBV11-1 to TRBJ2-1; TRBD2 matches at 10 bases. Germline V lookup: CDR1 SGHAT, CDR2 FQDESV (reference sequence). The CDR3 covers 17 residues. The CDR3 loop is CASCLSRLAGDNNEQFF. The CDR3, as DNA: TGTGCCAGCTGCTTATCTCGGCTAGCGGGAGACAACAATGAGCAGTTCTTT.

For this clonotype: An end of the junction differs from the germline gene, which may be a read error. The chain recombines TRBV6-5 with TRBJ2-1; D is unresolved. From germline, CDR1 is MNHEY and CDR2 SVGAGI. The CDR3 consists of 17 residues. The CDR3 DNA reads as TGTGCCAACAGTCCCCTCGGGTTGAACCACGCCTACAATGAGCAGTTCTTC. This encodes CANSPLGLNHAYNEQFF.

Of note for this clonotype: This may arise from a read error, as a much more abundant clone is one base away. The CDR3 here is CSARDPLRQGSDGYTF. In nucleotides, the CDR3 is TGCAGTGCTAGAGATCCCCTCCGGCAGGGCAGTGATGGCTACACCTTC. The rearrangement joins TRBV20-1 to TRBJ1-2, with a possible D match to TRBD1 (5 bases). Germline CDR1 is DFQATT and CDR2 is SNEGSKA (reference sequence). CDR3 length: 16 amino acids. V was shortened by 0 bases and J by 6 bases, with 20 bases between the two germline ends.

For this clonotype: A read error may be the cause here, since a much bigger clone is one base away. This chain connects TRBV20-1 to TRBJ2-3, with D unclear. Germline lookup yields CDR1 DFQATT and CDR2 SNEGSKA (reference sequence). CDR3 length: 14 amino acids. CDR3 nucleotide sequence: TGCAGTTCTAGAGTCCCAGGACGCACAGATACGCAGTATTTT. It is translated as CSSRVPGRTDTQYF.

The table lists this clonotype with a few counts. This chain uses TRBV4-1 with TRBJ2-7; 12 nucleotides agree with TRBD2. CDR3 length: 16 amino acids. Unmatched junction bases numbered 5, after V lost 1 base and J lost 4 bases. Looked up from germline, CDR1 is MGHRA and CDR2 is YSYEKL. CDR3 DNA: TGCGCCAGCAGCCAAGGACTAGCGGGAGCCGCGTACGAGCAGTACTTC. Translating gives CASSQGLAGAAYEQYF.

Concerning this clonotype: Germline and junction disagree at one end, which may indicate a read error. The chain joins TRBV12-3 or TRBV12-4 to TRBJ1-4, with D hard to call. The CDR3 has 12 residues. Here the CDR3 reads CASSFPREKLLF. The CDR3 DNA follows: TGTGCCAGCAGTTTCCCCAGAGAAAAACTGTTGTTT.

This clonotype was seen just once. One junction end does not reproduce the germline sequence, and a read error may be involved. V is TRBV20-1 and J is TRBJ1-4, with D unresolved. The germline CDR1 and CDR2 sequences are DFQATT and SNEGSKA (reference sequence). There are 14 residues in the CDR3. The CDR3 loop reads CSPSGRRGNEKLFF. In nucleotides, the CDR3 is TGCAGTCCTAGTGGGCGTCGGGGTAATGAAAAACTGTTTTTT.

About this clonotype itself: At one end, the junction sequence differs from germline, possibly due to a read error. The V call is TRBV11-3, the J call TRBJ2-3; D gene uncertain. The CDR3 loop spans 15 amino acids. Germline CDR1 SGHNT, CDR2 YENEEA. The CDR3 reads CPSSLGAGDSDTQYF. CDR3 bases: TGTCCCAGCAGCTTAGGAGCAGGAGACTCAGATACGCAGTATTTT.

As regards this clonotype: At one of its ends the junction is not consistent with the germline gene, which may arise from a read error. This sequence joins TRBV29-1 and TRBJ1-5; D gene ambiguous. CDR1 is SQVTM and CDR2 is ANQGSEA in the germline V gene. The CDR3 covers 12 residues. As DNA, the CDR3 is TGTAGCGTTGGGGTCAGAGATCAGCCCCAGCATTTT. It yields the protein CSVGVRDQPQHF. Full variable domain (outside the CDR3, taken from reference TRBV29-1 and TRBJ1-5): SAVISQKPSRDICQRGTSLTIQCQVDSQVTMMFWYRQQPGQSLTLIATANQGSEATYESGFVIDKFPISRPNLTFSTLTVSNMSPEDSSIYLCSVGVRDQPQHFGDGTRLSIL.

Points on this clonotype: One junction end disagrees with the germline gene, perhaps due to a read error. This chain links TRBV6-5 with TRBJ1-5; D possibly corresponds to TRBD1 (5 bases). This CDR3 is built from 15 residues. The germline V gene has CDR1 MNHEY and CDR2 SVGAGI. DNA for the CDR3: TGTGCCAGCAATCAAAGTACAGGCGGAGGTCAGCACCAGCATTTT. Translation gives CASNQSTGGGQHQHF.

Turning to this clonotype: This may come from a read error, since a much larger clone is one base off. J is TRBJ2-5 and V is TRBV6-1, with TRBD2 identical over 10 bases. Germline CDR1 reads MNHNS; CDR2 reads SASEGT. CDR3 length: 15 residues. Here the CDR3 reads CASCEFTSGKETQYF. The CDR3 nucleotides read TGTGCCAGCTGTGAATTTACTAGCGGGAAAGAGACCCAGTACTTC.

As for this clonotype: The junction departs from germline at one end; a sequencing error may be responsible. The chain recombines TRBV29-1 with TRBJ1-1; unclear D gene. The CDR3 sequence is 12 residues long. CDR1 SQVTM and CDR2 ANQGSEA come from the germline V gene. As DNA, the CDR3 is TGCAGCGTTGAAGGTGGATCTGCTGAAGTTTTATTT. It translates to CSVEGGSAEVLF.